This T cell receptor (beta chain) emerged from a study of blood T cells in healthy people across ages (dated by TCRdb to the mid-2010s). About the full investigation: Template switching captured roughly one uniquely barcoded TCR beta cDNA molecule per two T cells in model experiments. Age-related changes in TCR beta repertoire diversity were measured in the study by deep sequencing normalized with unique cDNA molecular identifiers. The donors were divided into four age groups: young (average approximately 17 years), middle-aged (around 37), aged (about 60) and long-lived (82). To avoid experimental bias, donors of different ages were spread randomly across the sequencing lanes. For two donors (one aged 18 to 30 and one aged 80 or older), the study analyzed two additional independent replicas of 1 million unique cDNA reads from the same blood draw.

Results the study describes overall, beyond this receptor: Observed TCR beta diversity correlated strongly with the percentage of naive T cells measured by flow cytometry. Donor CMV infection status was unknown, potentially confounding age-related changes in expanded clonotypes. Since profiling was done on bulk unsorted PBMCs, naive and antigen-experienced compartments could not be conclusively compared. Estimates of total diversity based on one million sequenced T cells were regarded as lower bounds and as underestimates. Compared with the aged group, the long-lived group had more naive CD4+ T cells, fewer expanded clones and increased TCR diversity, suggesting age selection. Observed TCR beta diversity per million T cells fell roughly linearly with age, and a significant reduction was already apparent by age roughly 41.

Donors were 40 or so systemically healthy Caucasian individuals from Russia aged roughly 6 to 95 years. Each donor gave around 9 milliliters of peripheral blood, collected into EDTA-treated Vacutainer tubes. PBMCs were isolated by Ficoll-Paque density-gradient centrifugation, with at least 6.5 million obtained per sample. Trizol reagent was used to extract total RNA from the PBMCs, yielding at least 5 micrograms per sample. For every donor, an aliquot of PBMCs went through flow cytometry to measure the percentages of naive CD45RAhigh/CD27high T cells. Counted from cysteine to phenylalanine, this CDR3 has 13 amino acids. The CDR3 DNA has 39 bases and is translated from base 1. V is shortened by 4 bases, J by 2 bases, and the region joining them spans 8 bases. From a lookup of the germline V gene, CDR1 and CDR2 are ENHRY and SYGVKD. A remark on this clonotype: Which antigen it targets is not known. Base qualities were left out, and no much larger clone turns up one base away.

The library was obtained by 5' RACE. Instrument on record: Illumina HiSeq 2500. A second PCR of about 6 to 11 cycles was performed with a sample-barcoded 5' primer and a J-beta primer mix. A unique molecular identifier was introduced onto each TCR beta cDNA molecule by a template-switch 5' adaptor carrying 12 random nucleotides. At least 2.5 million CDR3-containing paired-end reads were obtained from each sample. First-strand cDNA was synthesized from all RNA with the Mint cDNA synthesis kit, primed by a TRBC-specific oligonucleotide. All cDNA was treated with uracil-DNA glycosylase and then went through a first 18-cycle PCR with the universal primers M1SS and BC2_uni_R. The source study handled its data this way. Each sample was normalized by randomly selecting 1 million high-quality reads, each carrying a distinct molecular identifier. Reads with shared molecular identifiers were discarded instead of being binned into consensus sequences. CDR3 identification, clonotype clustering and error correction used MiTCR with a Q25 quality threshold and the strictest error-elimination algorithm. Lower-bound total TCR beta diversity was estimated with a nonparametric unseen species model using Euler transformation. The public reads were reprocessed in TCRdb via fastp at Q25 and MiXCR, keeping in-frame beta chains. When rows share a CDR3 protein, they turn into one entry using the most common DNA and genes. The V and J calls reflect TCRdb's pipeline rather than the authors' work. The sample includes some 1,500,000 distinct CDR3 sequences, with around 40% observed a single time. Just over 4% of the sample is in the top ten clones.

In this chain, TRBV10-3 is recombined with TRBJ1-2, with a tentative D gene TRBD1 over 6 matching bases. This TCR was recovered from a woman between 18 and 30 years old in good health. Sequences were obtained from blood. The base sequence is TGTGCCATCAGTGGACAGGCGAACTATGGCTACACCTTC. It translates to CAISGQANYGYTF.